The table lists the clone carrying this T cell receptor (beta chain) with a few counts. What it binds is unknown. The data stem from a study of Ad26.COV2.S vaccination and SARS-CoV-2 variants. Overall study: Into the muscle, Ad26.COV2.S was dosed once or twice, 56 days apart. Broader study findings: Post-vaccination breadth of spike-specific CD8+ and CD4+ T cell responses was reportedly substantial.

Documented treatment: about 20 received Ad26.COV2.S at low or high dose, single or two shots; about 5 received placebo; per-sample allocation not given. Sampling happened 63 days after the first vaccine or placebo injection. Clones were sequenced by immunoSEQ multiplex PCR, and TCRdb holds only the in-frame ones, with some missing. This table has around 500,000 clones, 70% to 90% appearing once. This TCR was sampled from a person between 18 and 65 years old who received the Ad26.COV2.S COVID-19 vaccine or a placebo. The material sequenced was peripheral blood, taken in a trial of Ad26.COV2.S vaccine versus placebo.

CDR3 residues: CASIGGGGTEAFF. As DNA, the CDR3 is TGTGCCAGCATCGGCGGGGGTGGGACTGAAGCTTTCTTT. This chain links TRBV6-6 with TRBJ1-1; tentative D call: TRBD1 (5 bases). Germline values: CDR1 MNHNY, CDR2 SVGAGI (reference sequence). Trimming removed 7 bases at V and 5 bases at J, with 14 bases between. The CDR3 totals 13 residues.